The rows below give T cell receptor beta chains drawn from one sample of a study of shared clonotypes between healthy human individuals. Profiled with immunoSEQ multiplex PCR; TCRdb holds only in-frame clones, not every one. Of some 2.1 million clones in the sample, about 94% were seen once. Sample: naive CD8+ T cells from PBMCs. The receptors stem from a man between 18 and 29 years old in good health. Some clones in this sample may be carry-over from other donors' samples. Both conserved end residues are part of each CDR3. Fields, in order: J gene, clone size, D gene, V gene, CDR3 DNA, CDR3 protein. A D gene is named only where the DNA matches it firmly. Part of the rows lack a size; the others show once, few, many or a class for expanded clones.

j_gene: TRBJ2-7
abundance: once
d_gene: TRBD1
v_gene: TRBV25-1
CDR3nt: TGTGCCAGCAGGGACAGGGTATCCCACGAGCAGTACTTC
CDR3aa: CASRDRVSHEQYF

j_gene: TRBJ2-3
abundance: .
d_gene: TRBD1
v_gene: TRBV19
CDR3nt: TGTGCCACCCCTCCGGGACAGGGGGCCTCAGATACGCAGTATTTT
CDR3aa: CATPPGQGASDTQYF

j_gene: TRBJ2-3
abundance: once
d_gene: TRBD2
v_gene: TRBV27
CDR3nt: TGTGCCAGCAGTTTCCGAGCGGGAGGACGCACAGATACGCAGTATTTT
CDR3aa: CASSFRAGGRTDTQYF

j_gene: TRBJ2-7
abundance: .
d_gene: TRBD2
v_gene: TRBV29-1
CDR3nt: TGCAGCGGAGGATGGGGACTAGCGGGAGGCTACGAGCAGTACTTC
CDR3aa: CSGGWGLAGGYEQYF

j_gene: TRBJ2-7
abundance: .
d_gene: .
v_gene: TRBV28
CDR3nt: TGTGCCAGCAGTTTACTGGCGGGCAAGAACTACGAGCAGTACTTC
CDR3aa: CASSLLAGKNYEQYF

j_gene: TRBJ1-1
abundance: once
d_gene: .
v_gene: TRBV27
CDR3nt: TGTGCCAGCAGTCCGTCCGGACGGCAAAACACTGAAGCTTTCTTT
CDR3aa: CASSPSGRQNTEAFF

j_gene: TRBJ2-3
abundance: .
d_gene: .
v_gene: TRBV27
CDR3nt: TGTGCCAGCAGTTTGGGGGCGGGATTGGGAGATACGCAGTATTTT
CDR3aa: CASSLGAGLGDTQYF

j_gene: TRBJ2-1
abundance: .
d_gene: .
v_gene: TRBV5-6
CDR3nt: TGTGCCAGCAGCTTGAGTAGCAATGAGCAGTTCTTC
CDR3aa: CASSLSSNEQFF

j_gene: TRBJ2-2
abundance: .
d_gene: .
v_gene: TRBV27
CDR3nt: TGTGCCAGCCTTACGATGGGGAAGCCCGGGGAGCTGTTTTTT
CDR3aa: CASLTMGKPGELFF

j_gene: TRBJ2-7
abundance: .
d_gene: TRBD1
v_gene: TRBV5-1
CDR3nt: TGCGCCAGCAGCTTGGGGTCCCGGACAGGAGCCCGCGAGCAGTACTTC
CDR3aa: CASSLGSRTGAREQYF

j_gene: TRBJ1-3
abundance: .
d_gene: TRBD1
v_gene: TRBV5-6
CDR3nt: TGTGCCAGCAGCACGGACAGGGAGGAAAGGACAAACACCATATATTTT
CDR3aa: CASSTDREERTNTIYF

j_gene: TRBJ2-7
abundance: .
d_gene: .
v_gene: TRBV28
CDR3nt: TGTGCCAGCAGCCCCGGGACGGGGAACTCCTACGAGCAGTACTTC
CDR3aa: CASSPGTGNSYEQYF

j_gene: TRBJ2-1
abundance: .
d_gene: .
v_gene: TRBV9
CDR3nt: TGTGCCAGCAGCTTTTACCCAGCAGGGAGCGACAATGAGCAGTTCTTC
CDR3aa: CASSFYPAGSDNEQFF

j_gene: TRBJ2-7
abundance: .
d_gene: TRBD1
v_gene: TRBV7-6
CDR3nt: TGTGCCAGCAGTTCCGACAGGGGGCCACCCTACGAGCAGTACTTC
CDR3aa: CASSSDRGPPYEQYF

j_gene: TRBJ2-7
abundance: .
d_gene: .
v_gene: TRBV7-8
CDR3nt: TGTGCCAGCAGCTTAGTCGGCAGGGCCTACGAGCAGTACTTC
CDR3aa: CASSLVGRAYEQYF

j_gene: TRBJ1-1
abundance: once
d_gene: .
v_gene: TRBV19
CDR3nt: TGTGCCAGTAGGGAGGGCGGGGTCACTGAAGCTTTCTTT
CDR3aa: CASREGGVTEAFF

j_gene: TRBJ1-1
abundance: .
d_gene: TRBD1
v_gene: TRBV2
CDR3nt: TGTGCCAGCAGCCAAATACCGGGACAGGGGGCCCCGAACACTGAAGCTTTCTTT
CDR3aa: CASSQIPGQGAPNTEAFF

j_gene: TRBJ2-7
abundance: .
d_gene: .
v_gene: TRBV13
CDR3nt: TGTGCCAGCAGCCGGCCGATCAACTACGAGCAGTACTTC
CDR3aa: CASSRPINYEQYF

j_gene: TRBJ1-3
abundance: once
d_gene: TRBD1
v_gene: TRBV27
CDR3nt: TGTGCCAGCAGTTCAACCGGGACAGGGGGGTGGGACACCATATATTTT
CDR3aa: CASSSTGTGGWDTIYF

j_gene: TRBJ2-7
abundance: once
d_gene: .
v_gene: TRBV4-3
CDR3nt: TGCGCCAGCAGCCAAGATCGTGGTAGATACGAGCAGTACTTC
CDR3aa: CASSQDRGRYEQYF

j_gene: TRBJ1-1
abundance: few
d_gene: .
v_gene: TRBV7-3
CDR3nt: TGTGCCAGCAGCTTAAACAGCCTGGATAACACTGAAGCTTTCTTT
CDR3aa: CASSLNSLDNTEAFF

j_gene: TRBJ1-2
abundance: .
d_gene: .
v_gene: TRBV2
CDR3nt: TGTGCCAGCAGTGATGCGGGGTACTATGGCTACACCTTC
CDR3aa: CASSDAGYYGYTF

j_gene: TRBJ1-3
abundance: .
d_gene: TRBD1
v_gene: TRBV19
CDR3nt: TGTGCCAGTAAGGGGGCGTCTGGAAACACCATATATTTT
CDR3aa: CASKGASGNTIYF